This passage covers 8 T cell receptor beta chains from one sample sequenced in a study of CXCR4 blockade with PD-1 therapy in pancreatic cancer. Profiling relied on immunoSEQ multiplex PCR, and the TCRdb table lists in-frame clones only, not all of them. The table shows approximately 5,900 clones, with about 40% occurring only once. Sequencing was carried out using tumor tissue. These TCRs come from a human donor with pancreatic ductal adenocarcinoma.

Only a few counts were recorded for this clone. The chain employs TRBV6-8 and TRBJ2-7; maybe TRBD2 (5 bases). The germline CDR1 and CDR2 sequences are MNHGY and SAAAGT. V lost 4 bases and J lost 4, with 8 bases in between. The CDR3 is 12 residues long. The CDR3 sequence: CASSWTGYEQYF. In nucleotides, the CDR3 is TGTGCCAGCAGTTGGACTGGTTACGAGCAGTACTTC.

This clone has only a few counts. The V and J genes are TRBV12-5 and TRBJ2-1; possible D gene TRBD1, 6 bases. This CDR3 contains 13 residues. Germline V gene sequence: CDR1 LGHNT, CDR2 FRNRAP. The CDR3, as DNA: TGTGCCAGCTCTGGGTCCAGGGGTGGTGAGCAGTTCTTC. It codes for CASSGSRGGEQFF.

This clone was seen a few times. The chain employs TRBV19 and TRBJ1-1; D not resolved. Trimming removed 3 bases from V and 0 bases from J, with 8 bases in between. The germline V gene has CDR1 LNHDA and CDR2 SQIVND (reference sequence). CDR3 length: 14 amino acids. The CDR3 loop reads CASSMLALNTEAFF. The CDR3 DNA is TGTGCCAGTAGTATGTTGGCCCTGAACACTGAAGCTTTCTTT.

The chain joins TRBV28 to TRBJ2-7; 7 bases align to TRBD2. The germline gives CDR1 MDHEN, CDR2 SYDVKM. The J segment lost 4 bases and the V segment lost 6 bases, leaving 15 bases of the junction unmatched. This CDR3 region has 16 residues. The CDR3, as DNA: TGTGCCAGCAGCCTGACGGGCCGGGACTACGGTTACGAGCAGTACTTC. The encoded protein is CASSLTGRDYGYEQYF.

This clone was recorded many times. The chain recombines TRBV9 with TRBJ2-2; D not certain. The CDR3 covers 14 residues. Germline values: CDR1 SGDLS, CDR2 YYNGEE. Deletions cut 0 bases from V and 3 bases from J, with 6 bases between. CDR3 in DNA: TGTGCCAGCAGCGTAGGAACTTACACCGGGGAGCTGTTTTTT. This sequence encodes CASSVGTYTGELFF.

V usage is TRBV14 and J usage is TRBJ1-1, with 12 positions matching TRBD1. The length of the CDR3 is 14 residues. Trimming took 5 bases from V and 10 from J; bases not matched to a gene: 8. Per the germline V gene, CDR1 is SGHDN and CDR2 is FVKESK. The CDR3 loop is CASSARDRGQAAFF. The CDR3 DNA is TGTGCCAGCAGCGCCCGGGACAGGGGGCAAGCAGCTTTCTTT.

This clone is categorized as medium-sized (0.01 to 0.1%). The V gene is TRBV6-8, the J gene TRBJ2-1, with 7 bases matching TRBD1. This CDR3 spans 14 amino acids. From germline, CDR1 is MNHGY and CDR2 SAAAGT. After removal of 0 bases from V and 5 bases from J, the junction contained 1 base not matched to a gene. CDR3 region: CASSYSGTDNEQFF. The CDR3 DNA follows: TGTGCCAGCAGTTACTCGGGGACAGACAATGAGCAGTTCTTC.

The chain is built from TRBV6-8 and TRBJ2-1; 7 bases map to TRBD2. The CDR3 length is 13 residues. Per germline, CDR1 MNHGY and CDR2 SAAAGT. Germline trimming cut 7 bases from V and 7 bases from J; bases unmatched to any gene: 7. CDR3 coding DNA: TGTGCCAGCACTCGAGGGAGGGAAAATGAGCAGTTCTTC. Amino acids: CASTRGRENEQFF.